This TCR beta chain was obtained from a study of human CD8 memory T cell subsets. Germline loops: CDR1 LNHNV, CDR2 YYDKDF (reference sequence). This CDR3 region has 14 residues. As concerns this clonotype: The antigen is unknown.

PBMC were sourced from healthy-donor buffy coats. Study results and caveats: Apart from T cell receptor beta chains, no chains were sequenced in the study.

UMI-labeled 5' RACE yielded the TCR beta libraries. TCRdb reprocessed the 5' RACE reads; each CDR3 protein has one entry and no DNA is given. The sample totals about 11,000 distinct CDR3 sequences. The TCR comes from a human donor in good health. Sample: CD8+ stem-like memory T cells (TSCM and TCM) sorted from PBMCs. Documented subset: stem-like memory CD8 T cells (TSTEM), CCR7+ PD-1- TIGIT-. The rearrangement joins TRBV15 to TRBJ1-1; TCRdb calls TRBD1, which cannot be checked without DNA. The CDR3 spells CATSRGAGVTEAFF.